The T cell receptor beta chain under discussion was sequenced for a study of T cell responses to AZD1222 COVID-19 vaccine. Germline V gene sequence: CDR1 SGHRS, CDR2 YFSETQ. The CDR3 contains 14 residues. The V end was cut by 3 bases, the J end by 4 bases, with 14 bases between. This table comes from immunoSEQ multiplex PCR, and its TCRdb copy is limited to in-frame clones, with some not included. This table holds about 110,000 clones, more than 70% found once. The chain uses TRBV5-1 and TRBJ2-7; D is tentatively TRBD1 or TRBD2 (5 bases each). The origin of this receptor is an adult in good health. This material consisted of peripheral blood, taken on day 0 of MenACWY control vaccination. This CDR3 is CASSSGTGLYEQYF. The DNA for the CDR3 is TGCGCCAGCAGCTCCGGGACGGGCCTTTACGAGCAGTACTTC.